Shown below are 7 T cell receptor beta chains from a single sample sequenced in a study of molecular identifiers for immune sequencing clone quantification. TCRdb called the PCR reads again in MiXCR, with one record for every CDR3 protein. The sample lists a few hundred thousand distinct CDR3 sequences, around 23% seen once, with about 0.75% in the top ten. Specimen: naive CD8+ T cells from blood, with Jurkat cell RNA spiked in. The sample's subset: FACS-sorted CD8+CD4-CCR7+CD45RA+ naive T cells. All receptors come from a human donor in good health. Some libraries in this study had Jurkat cell RNA spiked in.

In regard to this clonotype: A much larger clonotype is one base distant, so this may be a read error. Because the CDR3 is missing its conserved closing phenylalanine or tryptophan, this is likely a read error. V usage is TRBV5-1 and J usage is TRBJ2-7, with a possible D match to TRBD1 (6 bases). The CDR3 contains 13 residues. Germline CDR1 reads SGHRS; CDR2 reads YFSETQ. V was clipped by 4 bases and J by 5 bases, with 13 bases between them. The CDR3 bases are TGCGCCAGCAGCGTTCCGGGACATGACGAGCAGTACCTC. Amino acids: CASSVPGHDEQYL.

V gene TRBV6-5 combines with J gene TRBJ1-1, with no clear D. Germline V CDR1 and CDR2: MNHEY, SVGAGI. This CDR3 region has 14 residues. The germline V and J ends were trimmed by 3 bases and 0 bases, with 8 bases remaining between them. CDR3 residues: CASSYGNLNTEAFF. In DNA form, the CDR3 reads TGTGCCAGCAGTTATGGGAACTTGAACACTGAAGCTTTCTTT.

This clonotype was seen many times. The V and J genes are TRBV28 and TRBJ1-5, with 11 bases fitting TRBD1. CDR1 and CDR2 (germline): MDHEN, SYDVKM. This CDR3 spans 14 amino acids. The V and J ends lost 8 bases and 4 bases, in that order; junction bases with no gene match: 4. CDR3 in amino acids: CASFGTGGNQPQHF. In DNA, the CDR3 is TGTGCCAGCTTTGGGACAGGGGGGAATCAGCCCCAGCATTTT.

This clonotype was observed at least ten times. The chain is built from TRBV6-1 and TRBJ2-2; maybe TRBD1 (6 bases). CDR3 length: 14 amino acids. V lost 8 bases to trimming and J lost 4 bases, with 14 bases between them. CDR1 MNHNS and CDR2 SASEGT come from the germline V gene. The CDR3 region has the DNA TGTGCCAGCCCGCCCGCAGGGGTCACCGGGGAGCTGTTTTTT. Translated: CASPPAGVTGELFF.

This clonotype turned up a few times. The chain employs TRBV6-2 or TRBV6-3 and TRBJ2-6, with D maybe TRBD2 (6 bases). Looked up from germline, CDR1 is MNHEY and CDR2 is SVGEGT. The CDR3 contains 18 residues. Trimming shortened V by 6 bases and J by 0 bases, and 18 bases separated the two germline ends. The CDR3 coding sequence is TGTGCCAGCAGCCTAAGCTGGGAGGACCTCTCTGGGGCCAACGTCCTGACTTTC. This sequence encodes CASSLSWEDLSGANVLTF.

This rearrangement joins TRBV7-9 to TRBJ2-2; 7 nucleotides align to TRBD1. The trim removed 5 bases at V and 7 bases at J, leaving 10 bases unmatched. Germline loops: CDR1 SEHNR, CDR2 FQNEAQ (reference sequence). The CDR3 runs 15 residues. For the CDR3, the DNA is TGTGCCAGCAGCCCCCCGACAGGGTATGACGGGGAGCTGTTTTTT. Amino acids: CASSPPTGYDGELFF.

This clonotype was counted a few times. This sequence joins TRBV12-3 or TRBV12-4 and TRBJ2-3; D unclear. The V gene lost 7 bases and the J gene lost 2 bases, with 7 bases spanning the gap. The CDR3 has 12 residues. CDR3 loop: CASTIATDTQYF. The CDR3 DNA follows: TGTGCCAGCACCATTGCCACAGATACGCAGTATTTT.